The 21 T cell receptor beta chains presented below share a single source sample, sequenced in a study of cytomegalovirus exposure and HLA in healthy donors. The PCR had 60 Vbeta and 13 Jbeta primers. The table came from immunoSEQ multiplex PCR; TCRdb's copy has only in-frame clones and leaves some out. The sample lists about 68,000 clones, 75% to 90% seen once, with around 7% in the top ten. Sequencing used PBMCs. These receptors came from a human donor in good health.

This clone was counted once. The chain has TRBV7-2 and TRBJ2-7; D remains ambiguous. V was trimmed by 5 bases and J by 4 bases, leaving 6 bases between them. Germline CDR1 reads SGHTA; CDR2 reads FQGNSA. The CDR3 loop spans 11 amino acids. This chain's CDR3 is CASSRKYEQYF. In DNA form, the CDR3 reads TGTGCCAGCAGCCGTAAATACGAGCAGTACTTC.

CDR3 amino acids: CASSLTENTEAFF. The DNA of the CDR3 is TGTGCCAGCAGTTTGACAGAGAACACTGAAGCTTTCTTT. The rearrangement joins TRBV6-1 to TRBJ1-1; tentatively, D is TRBD1 (5 bases). V lost 5 bases and J 1 base, leaving 8 bases between the germline ends. This CDR3 is built from 13 residues. CDR1 and CDR2 from the germline V gene are MNHNS and SASEGT.

This clone was detected only a few times. The genes are TRBV6-5 and TRBJ1-1, with unresolved D. Per the germline V gene, CDR1 is MNHEY and CDR2 is SVGAGI. Trimming stripped 6 bases from V and 8 bases from J, with 10 bases between. The CDR3 extends over 11 amino acids. In DNA form, the CDR3 reads TGTGCCAGCAGCCTAGGATCCGAAGCTTTCTTT. It is translated as CASSLGSEAFF.

The CDR3 DNA reads as TGTGCCAGCAGCTTAAGGGCGGGGGCTAGCGGGGGCCAAACCTCCGAGCAGTACTTC. Amino acids: CASSLRAGASGGQTSEQYF. The chain is built from TRBV7-2 and TRBJ2-7; 10 bases are a match to TRBD2. This CDR3 spans 19 amino acids. V was pared by 2 bases and J by 6 bases, with 19 bases of the junction left unmatched. Germline CDR1 SGHTA, CDR2 FQGNSA.

This clone occurred once. A much larger clonotype is one base distant, so this may be a read error. Other DNA sequences in the sample encode the same CDR3. The gene calls are TRBV6-5 and TRBJ2-5, with unresolved D. Trimming removed 6 bases from V and 6 bases from J, with 17 bases in between. The germline CDR1 and CDR2 sequences are MNHEY and SVGAGI. This CDR3 is 14 amino acids long. The CDR3 spells CASSLSVLPKTQYF. In DNA, the CDR3 is TGTGCCAGCAGCTTGTCGGTCCTCCCTAAGACCCAGTACTTC.

The genes are TRBV7-9 and TRBJ2-1, with 8 bases that match TRBD2. The ends lost 5 bases at V and 0 bases at J; junction bases unmatched: 12. The CDR3 totals 18 residues. CDR1 is SEHNR, CDR2 FQNEAQ, per germline (reference sequence). The DNA of the CDR3 is TGTGCCAGCAGCCCCACTCCGGGACTAGGGGGCTCCTACAATGAGCAGTTCTTC. It encodes CASSPTPGLGGSYNEQFF.

CDR3 in DNA: TGCGCCAGCAGTCCCGGGACAGGTTCCTACCGGGGCCCCCTCCACTTT. Amino acids: CASSPGTGSYRGPLHF. This sequence joins TRBV4-1 and TRBJ1-6; TRBD1 matches 8 bases. Losses at the gene ends were 6 bases for V and 13 bases for J; bases not matched to a gene: 17. Germline V gene data show CDR1 as MGHRA and CDR2 as YSYEKL. The CDR3 runs to 16 residues.

V and J are TRBV5-1 and TRBJ2-3, with 8 bases identical to TRBD2. The CDR3 sequence is 16 residues long. Germline values: CDR1 SGHRS, CDR2 YFSETQ. The J segment lost 0 bases and the V segment lost 0 bases, leaving 3 bases of the junction unmatched. The CDR3 coding sequence is TGCGCCAGCAGCTTGGTGGTAGCGGGGAGCACAGATACGCAGTATTTT. Protein product: CASSLVVAGSTDTQYF.

Comment on this clone: One junction end does not reproduce the germline sequence, and a read error may be involved. The chain links TRBV5-4 to TRBJ1-1; the match to TRBD1 covers 8 bases. The germline CDR1 and CDR2 sequences are SGHNT and YYREEE (reference sequence). The CDR3 spans 13 residues. CDR3: CASSLRRQGAYSF. In DNA form, the CDR3 reads TGTGCCAGCAGCTTGCGCCGGCAGGGGGCTTATTCCTTT. Filled out from reference TRBV5-4 and TRBJ1-1, the complete variable domain reads ETGVTQSPTHLIKTRGQQVTLRCSSQSGHNTVSWYQQALGQGPQFIFQYYREEENGRGNFPPRFSGLQFPNYSSELNVNALELDDSALYLCASSLRRQGAYSFGQGTRLTVV.

The chain has TRBV6-1 and TRBJ1-2, with D possibly being TRBD1 (6 bases). Deletions cut 9 bases from V and 6 bases from J, with 17 bases between. Germline V gene sequence: CDR1 MNHNS, CDR2 SASEGT. There are 13 residues in the CDR3. For the CDR3, the DNA is TGTGCCAGTTCCCGCGGGGGGCTTAATGGCTACACCTTC. This sequence encodes CASSRGGLNGYTF.

CDR3 DNA: TGCGCCAGCGATAGAGATTCGGAGACCCAGTACTTC. Translating gives CASDRDSETQYF. The genes are TRBV5-1 and TRBJ2-5, with D unresolved. V was pared by 7 bases and J by 5 bases, with 12 bases between. The CDR3 covers 12 residues. Germline V gene sequence: CDR1 SGHRS, CDR2 YFSETQ.

The CDR3: CASSNQQGAGYGYTF. For the CDR3, the DNA is TGTGCCAGTAGTAACCAACAGGGGGCTGGGTATGGCTACACCTTC. The rearrangement joins TRBV19 to TRBJ1-2; 9 bases agree with TRBD1. The germline CDR1 and CDR2 sequences are LNHDA and SQIVND (reference sequence). V shed 4 bases, J shed 5 bases, and the junction held 8 bases outside the gene matches. This CDR3 is built from 15 residues.

The V call is TRBV14, the J call TRBJ1-2; no clear D gene. The CDR3 sequence is 13 residues long. V lost 4 bases and J lost 4, with 10 bases in between. The germline CDR1 and CDR2 sequences are SGHDN and FVKESK. CDR3 sequence: CASSPMGRYGYTF. The CDR3 DNA reads as TGTGCCAGCAGCCCCATGGGCCGCTATGGCTACACCTTC.

This rearrangement joins TRBV18 to TRBJ2-7; D unclear. Per the germline V gene, CDR1 is KGHSH and CDR2 is LQKENI. The CDR3 totals 15 residues. Trimming removed 2 bases at V and 0 bases at J, with 11 bases between. For the CDR3, the DNA is TGTGCCAGCTCACCAGTCCAGGCGAGCTCCTACGAGCAGTACTTC. Translated, it gives CASSPVQASSYEQYF.

The chain combines TRBV5-1 with TRBJ2-3, with 11 nucleotides matching TRBD1. The CDR3 runs 16 residues. Germline CDR1 is SGHRS and CDR2 is YFSETQ. With V trimmed by 4 bases and J by 7 bases, 11 bases remained unmatched. The CDR3: CASSVSGTGGGNTQYF. In nucleotides, the CDR3 is TGCGCCAGCAGCGTATCCGGGACAGGGGGTGGAAATACGCAGTATTTT.

This rearrangement joins TRBV25-1 to TRBJ1-1, with D hard to call. V lost 4 bases and J 1 base, leaving 10 bases between the germline ends. From germline, CDR1 is MGHDK and CDR2 SYGVNS. This CDR3 contains 14 residues. The CDR3 loop is CASSVDRRNTEAFF. CDR3 DNA sequence: TGTGCCAGCAGTGTCGATCGGAGGAACACTGAAGCTTTCTTT.

This clone was detected only once. The J gene is TRBJ2-7, the V gene TRBV9; D gene uncertain. CDR1 and CDR2 from the germline V gene are SGDLS and YYNGEE. The V end lost 1 base, the J end lost 2 bases, and 13 bases lay between the germline ends. The CDR3 extends over 15 amino acids. The CDR3 nucleotides are TGTGCCAGCAGCGTAACTTCCTCTGCTACCTACGAGCAGTACTTC. Amino acid sequence: CASSVTSSATYEQYF. The full variable domain, with the rest looked up from reference TRBV9 and TRBJ2-7, is DSGVTQTPKHLITATGQRVTLRCSPRSGDLSVYWYQQSLDQGLQFLIQYYNGEERAKGNILERFSAQQFPDLHSELNLSSLELGDSALYFCASSVTSSATYEQYFGPGTRLTVT.

The chain recombines TRBV28 with TRBJ1-5, with 10 bases matching TRBD1. CDR1 is MDHEN, CDR2 SYDVKM, per germline. This CDR3 is built from 15 residues. The V and J ends lost 6 bases and 9 bases, in that order; junction bases with no gene match: 11. CDR3 DNA sequence: TGTGCCAGCAGCCTGGGACAGGGGCGTGCGGTGCCCCAGCATTTT. Translating it yields CASSLGQGRAVPQHF.

This chain connects TRBV27 to TRBJ1-3, with D possibly matching TRBD1 (6 bases). The germline V and J ends were trimmed by 3 bases and 4 bases, with 10 bases remaining between them. The CDR3 is 14 residues long. CDR1 and CDR2 from the germline V gene are MNHEY and SMNVEV (reference sequence). This CDR3 is CASSFQGNGNTIYF. As DNA, the CDR3 is TGTGCCAGCAGTTTTCAGGGGAACGGAAACACCATATATTTT.

This clone was detected once. The J gene is TRBJ1-6, the V gene TRBV7-8, with a possible D match to TRBD1 (6 bases). The germline V gene has CDR1 SGHVS and CDR2 FQNEAQ. This CDR3 is 15 amino acids long. V was pared by 4 bases and J by 9 bases, with 16 bases between. CDR3 sequence (DNA): TGTGCCAGCAGCTCAGGGTACAGGGCAACTTCACCCCTCCACTTT. This sequence encodes CASSSGYRATSPLHF. The entire variable domain, with the rest obtained from reference TRBV7-8 and TRBJ1-6, is as follows: GAGVSQSPRYKVAKRGQDVALRCDPISGHVSLFWYQQALGQGPEFLTYFQNEAQLDKSGLPSDRFFAERPEGSVSTLKIQRTQQEDSAVYLCASSSGYRATSPLHFGNGTRLTVT.

V gene TRBV4-1 combines with J gene TRBJ1-3; no reliable D call. The CDR3 totals 15 residues. CDR1 and CDR2 from the germline V gene are MGHRA and YSYEKL. V was cut by 6 bases and J by 2 bases, with 14 bases left in between. The CDR3 DNA reads as TGCGCCAGCAGAGATAGCCGGAGCCCTGGAAACACCATATATTTT. As protein: CASRDSRSPGNTIYF.